A single sample is the source of the 10 T cell receptor beta chains below, sequenced in a study of graft-versus-host responses after intestinal transplantation. The method was immunoSEQ multiplex PCR; TCRdb's version includes in-frame clones alone and lacks a portion of them. The sample shows about 130,000 clones, 90% to 95% of them seen only once. Which antigens these TCRs recognize remains unknown. The sequenced sample was unstimulated CD4+ T cells sorted from spleen or lymph node cells, obtained before intestinal transplant. These receptors all come from a human donor who received an intestinal transplant.

The genes are TRBV5-1 and TRBJ2-3; perhaps TRBD1 as D (6 bases). CDR3 length: 16 amino acids. The V and J ends lost 0 bases and 5 bases respectively, with 16 bases between them. Germline loops: CDR1 SGHRS, CDR2 YFSETQ. Written as DNA, the CDR3 is TGCGCCAGCAGCTTGGGCCTGCGACAGGACCTAGATACGCAGTATTTT. This translates into CASSLGLRQDLDTQYF. Full variable domain (rest looked up from reference TRBV5-1 and TRBJ2-3): KAGVTQTPRYLIKTRGQQVTLSCSPISGHRSVSWYQQTPGQGLQFLFEYFSETQRNKGNFPGRFSGRQFSNSRSEMNVSTLELGDSALYLCASSLGLRQDLDTQYFGPGTRLTVL.

This clone has only one observation. The chain employs TRBV19 and TRBJ2-7; no definite D call. CDR3 length: 13 residues. Trimming removed 7 bases from V and 3 bases from J, with 13 bases in between. CDR1 and CDR2 from the germline V gene are LNHDA and SQIVND (reference sequence). CDR3 coding DNA: TGTGCCAGTAAAGGGTCTCCGTTCTACGAGCAGTACTTC. It encodes CASKGSPFYEQYF.

The rearrangement links TRBV27 to TRBJ2-2, with D tentatively TRBD2 (6 bases). The germline CDR1 and CDR2 sequences are MNHEY and SMNVEV (reference sequence). V lost 3 bases and J lost 6, with 11 bases in between. CDR3 size: 14 residues. The CDR3 is CASSLGDFSGELFF. The CDR3 nucleotides are TGTGCCAGCAGTTTGGGGGACTTTTCCGGGGAGCTGTTTTTT.

The rearrangement joins TRBV4-2 to TRBJ2-7, with 7 bases that match TRBD2. Per germline, CDR1 LGHNA and CDR2 YNFKEQ. There are 16 residues in the CDR3. J lost 2 bases, V lost 0 bases, and 7 bases had no gene match. The DNA for the CDR3 is TGTGCCAGCAGCCAAGAGCAGCGGGGCTATACCTACGAGCAGTACTTC. Translating it yields CASSQEQRGYTYEQYF.

The rearrangement links TRBV6-5 to TRBJ1-2; D uncertain. Trimming left V 0 bases short and J 4 bases short, with 12 bases between. The CDR3 is made up of 15 amino acids. CDR1 and CDR2 (germline): MNHEY, SVGAGI. The CDR3 nucleotides are TGTGCCAGCAGTTACTCGACGACTGTGTTCTATGGCTACACCTTC. This encodes CASSYSTTVFYGYTF.

The chain is built from TRBV18 and TRBJ1-1; 7 bases are shared with TRBD1. V shed 5 bases, J shed 5 bases, and the junction held 20 bases outside the gene matches. Germline values: CDR1 KGHSH, CDR2 LQKENI. The CDR3 has 18 residues. CDR3 in amino acids: CASSSIHSAGGIGTEAFF. CDR3 bases: TGTGCCAGCTCATCTATTCATTCGGCAGGGGGGATAGGAACTGAAGCTTTCTTT.

The chain has TRBV9 and TRBJ2-7; 9 bases map to TRBD1. V lost 4 bases to trimming and J lost 4 bases; unmatched junction nucleotides: 9. Germline CDR1 is SGDLS and CDR2 is YYNGEE. The CDR3 totals 15 residues. This chain's CDR3 is CASSKGTGTEYEQYF. In nucleotides, the CDR3 is TGTGCCAGCAGCAAAGGGACAGGGACTGAATACGAGCAGTACTTC.

The gene calls are TRBV11-3 and TRBJ1-3; D may be TRBD1 (6 bases). The germline V and J ends were trimmed by 3 bases and 3 bases, with 18 bases remaining between them. The CDR3 runs to 17 residues. CDR1 and CDR2 from the germline V gene are SGHNT and YENEEA. The CDR3 protein is CASSFPRRGAGGNTIYF. In DNA form, the CDR3 reads TGTGCCAGCAGCTTCCCCCGGAGGGGGGCCGGTGGAAACACCATATATTTT.

The chain combines TRBV6-1 with TRBJ1-2; 7 bases map to TRBD1. This CDR3 spans 15 amino acids. CDR1 and CDR2 (germline): MNHNS, SASEGT. The trim removed 4 bases at V and 1 base at J, leaving 6 bases unmatched. In DNA form, the CDR3 reads TGTGCCAGCAGTGCCGACAGGGCCTTTAACTATGGCTACACCTTC. Translating gives CASSADRAFNYGYTF.

The chain carries TRBV7-8 and TRBJ1-1; D unresolved. The CDR3 contains 14 residues. Trimming left V 3 bases short and J 1 base short, with 9 bases between. Germline lookup yields CDR1 SGHVS and CDR2 FQNEAQ. DNA of the CDR3: TGTGCCAGCAGCTTTGCTGGGAGGAACACTGAAGCTTTCTTT. Amino acids: CASSFAGRNTEAFF.